The rows below give T cell receptor beta chains drawn from one sample of a study of blood T cells in healthy people across ages. TCRdb ran MiXCR on the 5' RACE reads and lists one entry per CDR3 protein. Seen here are over 950,000 distinct CDR3 sequences, under 40% observed once, and the top ten hold around 13%. Sequences were obtained from blood. These receptors all stem from a man younger than 30 in good health. Each CDR3 is given with its conserved first and last residue. The D gene is left open where the match is weak. The size of a clone is reported for some rows only, either as once, few or many, or as a class for expanded clones.

abundance: many; j_gene: TRBJ2-3; d_gene: -; v_gene: TRBV9; CDR3aa: CASSPRQDTDTQYF; CDR3nt: TGTGCCAGCAGCCCCCGACAGGACACAGATACGCAGTATTTT
abundance: few; j_gene: TRBJ2-4; d_gene: -; v_gene: TRBV3-1; CDR3aa: CASSQTNSLRYF; CDR3nt: TGTGCCAGCAGCCAGACTAACAGTTTACGGTACTTC
abundance: -; j_gene: TRBJ2-3; d_gene: -; v_gene: TRBV21-1; CDR3aa: CASSHRDTGTDTQYF; CDR3nt: TGTGCCAGCAGCCACCGGGACACGGGGACAGATACGCAGTATTTT
abundance: -; j_gene: TRBJ1-5; d_gene: -; v_gene: TRBV27; CDR3aa: CASSYRPLNQPRHF; CDR3nt: TGTGCCAGCAGTTACCGGCCCCTCAATCAGCCCCGGCATTTT
abundance: -; j_gene: TRBJ2-3; d_gene: TRBD2; v_gene: TRBV5-1; CDR3aa: CASRVGGGTDTQYF; CDR3nt: TGCGCCAGCAGAGTCGGGGGGGGCACAGATACGCAGTATTTT
abundance: -; j_gene: TRBJ2-5; d_gene: -; v_gene: TRBV7-2; CDR3aa: CASSLVTLGETQYF; CDR3nt: TGTGCCAGCAGCTTAGTTACTCTGGGGGAGACCCAGTACTTC
abundance: once; j_gene: TRBJ1-1; d_gene: TRBD1; v_gene: TRBV6-2/TRBV6-3; CDR3aa: CASSYDRTGGVGSTEAFF; CDR3nt: TGTGCCAGCAGTTACGACCGAACAGGGGGCGTTGGAAGCACTGAAGCTTTCTTT
abundance: -; j_gene: TRBJ2-1; d_gene: -; v_gene: TRBV6-5; CDR3aa: CASRLRSSYNEQFF; CDR3nt: TGTGCCAGCAGACTCAGGAGCTCCTACAATGAGCAGTTCTTC
abundance: -; j_gene: TRBJ1-1; d_gene: -; v_gene: TRBV15; CDR3aa: CATSRERAPGTEAFF; CDR3nt: TGTGCCACCAGCAGAGAGCGGGCCCCGGGCACTGAAGCTTTCTTT
abundance: once; j_gene: TRBJ1-2; d_gene: TRBD1; v_gene: TRBV7-9; CDR3aa: CASSPIRGPLPNYGYTF; CDR3nt: TGTGCCAGCAGCCCCATAAGGGGGCCACTTCCCAATTATGGCTACACCTTC
abundance: -; j_gene: TRBJ2-7; d_gene: -; v_gene: TRBV4-3; CDR3aa: CASSQGHNEQYF; CDR3nt: TGCGCCAGCAGCCAAGGACATAACGAGCAGTACTTC
abundance: -; j_gene: TRBJ1-2; d_gene: TRBD1; v_gene: TRBV29-1; CDR3aa: CSARTGGNNYGYTF; CDR3nt: TGCAGCGCTCGTACAGGGGGCAATAACTATGGCTACACCTTC
abundance: few; j_gene: TRBJ1-4; d_gene: -; v_gene: TRBV7-2; CDR3aa: CASSLTGDRNEKLFF; CDR3nt: TGTGCCAGCAGCTTAACGGGGGACCGAAATGAAAAACTGTTTTTT
abundance: -; j_gene: TRBJ2-7; d_gene: TRBD2; v_gene: TRBV11-2; CDR3aa: CASSLAGGADSYEQYF; CDR3nt: TGTGCCAGCAGCCTAGCGGGGGGCGCCGACTCCTACGAGCAGTACTTC
abundance: once; j_gene: TRBJ2-3; d_gene: TRBD2; v_gene: TRBV5-4; CDR3aa: CASISGGMTSTDTQYF; CDR3nt: TGTGCCAGCATTTCCGGGGGGATGACCAGCACAGATACGCAGTATTTT
abundance: -; j_gene: TRBJ2-5; d_gene: -; v_gene: TRBV20-1; CDR3aa: CSARGQEETQYF; CDR3nt: TGCAGTGCTAGAGGACAGGAAGAGACCCAGTACTTC
abundance: -; j_gene: TRBJ1-2; d_gene: -; v_gene: TRBV18; CDR3aa: CASSTPGYKSYTF; CDR3nt: TGTGCCAGCTCAACACCAGGGTATAAAAGCTACACCTTC
abundance: few; j_gene: TRBJ2-3; d_gene: TRBD2; v_gene: TRBV20-1; CDR3aa: CSALTSGGGDTQYF; CDR3nt: TGCAGTGCCTTGACTAGCGGGGGTGGAGATACGCAGTATTTT
abundance: few; j_gene: TRBJ2-1; d_gene: -; v_gene: TRBV4-3; CDR3aa: CASSQGGVGDNEQFF; CDR3nt: TGCGCCAGCAGCCAAGGGGGGGTCGGAGATAATGAGCAGTTCTTC
abundance: -; j_gene: TRBJ2-1; d_gene: -; v_gene: TRBV20-1; CDR3aa: CSARDRGGAYNEQFF; CDR3nt: TGCAGTGCTAGAGATAGGGGGGGGGCTTACAATGAGCAGTTCTTC
abundance: -; j_gene: TRBJ2-3; d_gene: -; v_gene: TRBV7-2; CDR3aa: CAGSLGGITDTQYF; CDR3nt: TGTGCCGGCAGCTTAGGAGGGATAACAGATACGCAGTATTTT
abundance: few; j_gene: TRBJ1-1; d_gene: -; v_gene: TRBV7-2; CDR3aa: CASSLTGQLNTEAFF; CDR3nt: TGTGCCAGCAGCCTTACGGGCCAGCTGAACACTGAAGCTTTCTTT
abundance: few; j_gene: TRBJ2-5; d_gene: TRBD1; v_gene: TRBV25-1; CDR3aa: CASSDPGQGQTQYF; CDR3nt: TGTGCCAGCAGTGACCCGGGACAGGGACAGACCCAGTACTTC
abundance: -; j_gene: TRBJ2-5; d_gene: TRBD1; v_gene: TRBV13; CDR3aa: CASRMDRGETQYF; CDR3nt: TGTGCCAGCAGGATGGACAGGGGTGAGACCCAGTACTTC
abundance: -; j_gene: TRBJ2-3; d_gene: TRBD2; v_gene: TRBV5-1; CDR3aa: CASSSVAGGGTDTQYF; CDR3nt: TGCGCCAGCAGCTCCGTAGCGGGGGGAGGCACAGATACGCAGTATTTT
abundance: few; j_gene: TRBJ1-5; d_gene: -; v_gene: TRBV6-2/TRBV6-3; CDR3aa: CASSDRTEQPQHF; CDR3nt: TGTGCCAGCAGCGACCGGACTGAACAGCCCCAGCATTTT
abundance: -; j_gene: TRBJ1-4; d_gene: TRBD1; v_gene: TRBV7-2; CDR3aa: CASGRTGAVEKLFF; CDR3nt: TGTGCCAGCGGCCGAACAGGGGCAGTGGAAAAACTGTTTTTT
abundance: few; j_gene: TRBJ1-6; d_gene: TRBD1; v_gene: TRBV5-6; CDR3aa: CASSLGQGSMDSPLHF; CDR3nt: TGTGCCAGCAGCTTGGGACAGGGGTCTATGGATTCACCCCTCCACTTT
abundance: many; j_gene: TRBJ1-2; d_gene: TRBD1; v_gene: TRBV20-1; CDR3aa: CSAGGGHYGYTF; CDR3nt: TGCAGTGCAGGGGGCGGCCACTATGGCTACACCTTC
abundance: few; j_gene: TRBJ2-7; d_gene: -; v_gene: TRBV6-1; CDR3aa: CASSSRSVTSYEQYF; CDR3nt: TGTGCCAGCAGTTCCCGATCAGTGACTTCCTACGAGCAGTACTTC
abundance: few; j_gene: TRBJ1-2; d_gene: -; v_gene: TRBV29-1; CDR3aa: CSVRGGLYGYTF; CDR3nt: TGCAGCGTTAGGGGGGGGCTCTATGGCTACACCTTC
abundance: -; j_gene: TRBJ1-5; d_gene: -; v_gene: TRBV20-1; CDR3aa: CSAVAVYQWADQPQHF; CDR3nt: TGCAGTGCTGTTGCGGTATATCAGTGGGCGGATCAGCCCCAGCATTTT
abundance: -; j_gene: TRBJ1-1; d_gene: -; v_gene: TRBV29-1; CDR3aa: CSVAAWTRRSNTEAFF; CDR3nt: TGCAGCGTTGCCGCCTGGACACGACGGAGTAACACTGAAGCTTTCTTT
abundance: -; j_gene: TRBJ1-4; d_gene: TRBD1; v_gene: TRBV20-1; CDR3aa: CSARASGTGANEKLFF; CDR3nt: TGCAGTGCTAGAGCTTCCGGGACAGGAGCTAATGAAAAACTGTTTTTT
abundance: -; j_gene: TRBJ1-1; d_gene: TRBD1; v_gene: TRBV12-3/TRBV12-4; CDR3aa: CATQTGTGSSEAFF; CDR3nt: TGTGCCACACAGACCGGGACAGGCTCATCCGAAGCTTTCTTT
abundance: -; j_gene: TRBJ2-5; d_gene: -; v_gene: TRBV5-1; CDR3aa: CASSFGDRDQETQYF; CDR3nt: TGCGCCAGCAGCTTTGGTGACCGGGACCAAGAGACCCAGTACTTC
abundance: few; j_gene: TRBJ1-2; d_gene: -; v_gene: TRBV6-5; CDR3aa: CASSSLDKKNGYTF; CDR3nt: TGTGCCAGCAGTTCCTTGGACAAGAAGAATGGCTACACCTTC
abundance: few; j_gene: TRBJ2-3; d_gene: TRBD1; v_gene: TRBV7-2; CDR3aa: CASSSSGTELGFTQYF; CDR3nt: TGTGCCAGCAGCTCAAGTGGGACAGAGCTTGGGTTTACGCAGTATTTT
abundance: -; j_gene: TRBJ2-1; d_gene: -; v_gene: TRBV30; CDR3aa: CAWIKSIHEQFF; CDR3nt: TGTGCCTGGATCAAATCTATCCATGAGCAGTTCTTC
abundance: few; j_gene: TRBJ1-2; d_gene: -; v_gene: TRBV2; CDR3aa: CASSPGTSGYGYTF; CDR3nt: TGTGCCAGCAGCCCCGGGACCTCGGGGTATGGCTACACCTTC
abundance: -; j_gene: TRBJ2-7; d_gene: -; v_gene: TRBV25-1; CDR3aa: CASSDPTGGEQYF; CDR3nt: TGTGCCAGCAGTGACCCGACAGGAGGAGAGCAGTACTTC
abundance: few; j_gene: TRBJ2-1; d_gene: -; v_gene: TRBV7-2; CDR3aa: CASSLAVGWYNEQFF; CDR3nt: TGTGCCAGCAGCTTAGCGGTGGGGTGGTACAATGAGCAGTTCTTC
abundance: many; j_gene: TRBJ1-2; d_gene: TRBD1; v_gene: TRBV20-1; CDR3aa: CSASQGADYGYTF; CDR3nt: TGCAGTGCTTCCCAGGGGGCGGACTATGGCTACACCTTC
abundance: -; j_gene: TRBJ2-1; d_gene: TRBD2; v_gene: TRBV9; CDR3aa: CASSAGTSLWNEQFF; CDR3nt: TGTGCCAGCAGCGCAGGGACTAGTTTGTGGAATGAGCAGTTCTTC
abundance: many; j_gene: TRBJ2-7; d_gene: TRBD1; v_gene: TRBV10-3; CDR3aa: CAIKYDRGLSYEQYF; CDR3nt: TGTGCCATCAAATATGACAGGGGGCTGTCCTACGAGCAGTACTTC
abundance: -; j_gene: TRBJ2-1; d_gene: -; v_gene: TRBV7-9; CDR3aa: CASSFGDFYNEQFF; CDR3nt: TGTGCCAGCAGCTTTGGCGACTTTTACAATGAGCAGTTCTTC
abundance: many; j_gene: TRBJ1-2; d_gene: -; v_gene: TRBV20-1; CDR3aa: CSARPLQDGTNYGYTF; CDR3nt: TGCAGTGCTAGACCCTTACAGGACGGAACTAACTATGGCTACACCTTC
abundance: -; j_gene: TRBJ2-1; d_gene: -; v_gene: TRBV14; CDR3aa: CASSQVPRTKCNEQFF; CDR3nt: TGTGCCAGCAGCCAAGTCCCCCGGACTAAGTGCAATGAGCAGTTCTTC
abundance: few; j_gene: TRBJ2-1; d_gene: TRBD1; v_gene: TRBV25-1; CDR3aa: CASSDPRQGWEQFF; CDR3nt: TGTGCCAGCAGTGACCCAAGACAGGGATGGGAGCAGTTCTTC
abundance: few; j_gene: TRBJ2-4; d_gene: -; v_gene: TRBV9; CDR3aa: CASSVGSPIGDIQYF; CDR3nt: TGTGCCAGCAGCGTAGGATCCCCAATCGGGGACATTCAGTACTTC
abundance: few; j_gene: TRBJ1-1; d_gene: TRBD1; v_gene: TRBV12-3/TRBV12-4; CDR3aa: CASSPPRSGGVEAFF; CDR3nt: TGTGCCAGCAGTCCTCCCCGGTCAGGGGGCGTTGAAGCTTTCTTT
abundance: many; j_gene: TRBJ2-3; d_gene: TRBD2; v_gene: TRBV5-1; CDR3aa: CASSFPPGTSGYF; CDR3nt: TGCGCCAGCAGCTTTCCGCCAGGGACTAGCGGGTATTTT
abundance: few; j_gene: TRBJ2-4; d_gene: -; v_gene: TRBV7-6; CDR3aa: CASSLGQEGNIQYF; CDR3nt: TGTGCCAGCAGCTTAGGGCAGGAGGGGAACATTCAGTACTTC
abundance: -; j_gene: TRBJ1-1; d_gene: -; v_gene: TRBV7-8; CDR3aa: CASSQGVIGKTEAFF; CDR3nt: TGTGCCAGCAGCCAAGGGGTTATCGGGAAAACTGAAGCTTTCTTT
abundance: many; j_gene: TRBJ1-6; d_gene: -; v_gene: TRBV11-1; CDR3aa: CASSVNYNSPLHF; CDR3nt: TGTGCCAGCAGCGTGAACTATAATTCACCCCTCCACTTT
abundance: -; j_gene: TRBJ2-7; d_gene: -; v_gene: TRBV7-9; CDR3aa: CASSLAGSCNEQYF; CDR3nt: TGTGCCAGCAGCTTAGCGGGGAGTTGCAATGAGCAGTACTTC
abundance: -; j_gene: TRBJ1-2; d_gene: -; v_gene: TRBV7-3; CDR3aa: CASSSTGIGGGNYGYTF; CDR3nt: TGTGCCAGCAGCTCGACAGGAATTGGGGGAGGCAACTATGGCTACACCTTC
abundance: few; j_gene: TRBJ2-5; d_gene: TRBD2; v_gene: TRBV10-3; CDR3aa: CAISAGTSGPQETQYF; CDR3nt: TGTGCCATCAGTGCCGGGACTAGCGGACCTCAAGAGACCCAGTACTTC
abundance: -; j_gene: TRBJ2-2; d_gene: -; v_gene: TRBV4-1; CDR3aa: CASSPLGAGPSNTGELFF; CDR3nt: TGCGCCAGCAGTCCCCTGGGGGCAGGCCCATCGAACACCGGGGAGCTGTTTTTT